This passage covers 10 T cell receptor beta chains from one sample sequenced in a study of neoadjuvant anti-PD-1 for oral cavity cancer. TCRdb keeps only in-frame clones here, not all; method: immunoSEQ multiplex PCR. The data hold more than 9,000 clones, with about 60% observed a single time. Noted time point: after neoadjuvant nivolumab, at surgical resection. The source material was PBMCs, sampled after nivolumab (anti-PD-1) treatment. These receptors all come from a person aged 40-85 years with oral cavity squamous cell carcinoma.

This chain links TRBV5-8 with TRBJ1-5; 10 bases match TRBD1. V dropped 6 bases and J dropped 5; count of bases not matched to a gene: 8. Germline lookup yields CDR1 SGHTS and CDR2 YDEGEE. CDR3 length equals 15 residues. CDR3 in amino acids: CASTPTGGWDQPQHF. The CDR3 bases are TGTGCCAGCACCCCGACAGGGGGCTGGGATCAGCCCCAGCATTTT.

The chain employs TRBV7-5 and TRBJ1-1. TRBV7-5 is reported as a pseudogene. The length of the CDR3 is 13 residues. CDR3 loop: CARSLWINTEAFF. The CDR3 nucleotides read TGTGCCAGAAGCTTGTGGATCAACACTGAAGCTTTCTTT.

This chain connects TRBV9 to TRBJ2-3; no firm D call. CDR1 SGDLS and CDR2 YYNGEE come from the germline V gene. The CDR3 sequence is 15 residues long. The germline V and J ends were trimmed by 0 bases and 0 bases, with 8 bases remaining between them. CDR3 region: CASSVGSTSTDTQYF. The CDR3 nucleotides read TGTGCCAGCAGCGTAGGATCTACTAGCACAGATACGCAGTATTTT.

The chain links TRBV11-2 to TRBJ1-1, with D unresolved. The V end lost 3 bases, the J end lost 10 bases, and 12 bases lay between the germline ends. The germline gives CDR1 SGHAT, CDR2 FQNNGV. This CDR3 region has 12 residues. CDR3 region: CASSFNNLGAFF. CDR3 bases: TGTGCCAGCAGCTTTAATAATTTGGGAGCTTTCTTT.

This chain joins TRBV7-9 and TRBJ1-2; tentative D call: TRBD1 (6 bases). Per germline, CDR1 SEHNR and CDR2 FQNEAQ (reference sequence). This CDR3 contains 14 residues. V was cut by 5 bases and J by 7 bases, with 17 bases left in between. The CDR3 reads CASSQGLTIGGYTF. The CDR3 region has the DNA TGTGCCAGCAGCCAGGGGCTAACAATAGGTGGCTACACCTTC.

The chain is built from TRBV4-1 and TRBJ1-4; D is ambiguous. The CDR3 extends over 15 amino acids. V was trimmed by 4 bases and J by 7 bases, leaving 16 bases between them. The germline gives CDR1 MGHRA, CDR2 YSYEKL. CDR3 bases: TGCGCCAGCAGCCCTAGAAAAAAGGAAGGTGAAAAACTGTTTTTT. As protein: CASSPRKKEGEKLFF.

The chain is built from TRBV6-5 and TRBJ2-1; D uncertain. This CDR3 comprises 13 residues. CDR1 and CDR2 from the germline V gene are MNHEY and SVGAGI. V was trimmed by 5 bases and J by 8 bases, leaving 13 bases between them. Written as DNA, the CDR3 is TGTGCCAGCAGTCAAGGGTTTGAGGATGAGCAGTTCTTC. It specifies CASSQGFEDEQFF.

The V gene is TRBV5-6, the J gene TRBJ2-2, with D possibly being TRBD2 (6 bases). Germline V gene data show CDR1 as SGHDT and CDR2 as YYEEEE. V lost 4 bases to trimming and J lost 5 bases, with 9 bases between them. The CDR3 is 13 amino acids. The DNA of the CDR3 is TGTGCCAGCAGCCCCGGGGGTACCGGGGAGCTGTTTTTT. Translating gives CASSPGGTGELFF.

The chain uses TRBV19 and TRBJ1-6, with D maybe TRBD1 (6 bases). Germline CDR1 and CDR2: LNHDA and SQIVND (reference sequence). The CDR3 runs to 14 residues. Trimming cost V 3 bases and J 9 bases, with 12 bases left between them. CDR3: CASSIGDTRSPLHF. The CDR3 nucleotides read TGTGCCAGTAGTATTGGGGACACTCGTTCACCCCTCCACTTT.

V and J are TRBV19 and TRBJ1-3; 7 bases map to TRBD1. The V gene's germline CDR1 is LNHDA and CDR2 SQIVND (reference sequence). J was trimmed by 0 bases and V by 5 bases; bases with no gene match: 7. The CDR3 is made up of 16 amino acids. The CDR3 DNA reads as TGTGCCAGTAGTCAAGGACAGGCCAGCTCTGGAAACACCATATATTTT. This codes for CASSQGQASSGNTIYF.